Below, 21 T cell receptor beta chains from the same sample are listed, as sequenced in a study of monozygotic twins with inflammatory bowel disease. TCRdb reprocessed the 5' RACE reads and keeps a single row for each CDR3 protein, giving no DNA. The table for this sample gives about 160,000 distinct CDR3 sequences. Input material: blood. The receptors derive from a human donor with ulcerative colitis or Crohn's disease, or a healthy co-twin of an affected twin (not recorded which).

The rearrangement uses TRBV5-4 and TRBJ1-5; TCRdb returns TRBD1, unconfirmable since there is no DNA. Germline V gene sequence: CDR1 SGHNT, CDR2 YYREEE (reference sequence). The CDR3 sequence is 14 residues long. CDR3 residues: CASSQGIGDQPQHF.

V gene TRBV30 combines with J gene TRBJ2-1; TCRdb's D call of TRBD1 is untestable without DNA. This CDR3 region has 16 residues. CDR1 and CDR2 (germline): GTSNPN, SVGIG (reference sequence). The chain's CDR3 is CAWSVGGAAFYNEQFF.

This rearrangement joins TRBV6-4 to TRBJ2-2. The CDR3 consists of 11 residues. In germline, CDR1 is MRHNA, CDR2 SNTAGT. The CDR3 loop reads CASGNTGELFF.

The V call is TRBV30, the J call TRBJ2-5; TCRdb returns TRBD1, unconfirmable since there is no DNA. The germline CDR1 and CDR2 sequences are GTSNPN and SVGIG (reference sequence). The CDR3 contains 16 residues. The CDR3 loop reads CAWSVRGTGLQETQYF.

This chain uses TRBV28 with TRBJ2-1; TCRdb names TRBD2, which stays unverified in the absence of DNA. This CDR3 region has 15 residues. From germline, CDR1 is MDHEN and CDR2 SYDVKM. CDR3 region: CASSLWRTSHNEQFF.

The J gene is TRBJ1-6, the V gene TRBV7-9. There are 12 residues in the CDR3. Germline lookup yields CDR1 SEHNR and CDR2 FQNEAQ (reference sequence). The CDR3 protein is CASSLEGHALHF.

The chain recombines TRBV28 with TRBJ1-1. The CDR3 has 13 residues. Germline V gene data show CDR1 as MDHEN and CDR2 as SYDVKM. CDR3 residues: CASSLKPNTEAFF. The full variable domain, completed using reference TRBV28 and TRBJ1-1, is DVKVTQSSRYLVKRTGEKVFLECVQDMDHENMFWYRQDPGLGLRLIYFSYDVKMKEKGDIPEGYSVSREKKERFSLILESASTNQTSMYLCASSLKPNTEAFFGQGTRLTVV.

The CDR3 here is CASSLEDLGGVLNTEAFF. V gene TRBV7-6 combines with J gene TRBJ1-1; TCRdb proposes TRBD1, but this gene call is untestable without DNA. Germline loops: CDR1 SGHVS, CDR2 FNYEAQ. The CDR3 is 18 residues long.

The chain has TRBV27 and TRBJ2-1; TCRdb gives TRBD2 as the D gene, but with no DNA this cannot be confirmed. The CDR3 extends over 15 amino acids. The germline V gene encodes CDR1 MNHEY and CDR2 SMNVEV (reference sequence). The CDR3 sequence: CASRDGTPLDHEQFF.

The rearrangement joins TRBV19 to TRBJ2-1; lacking DNA, the TRBD1 call made by TCRdb goes unchecked. In germline, CDR1 is LNHDA, CDR2 SQIVND (reference sequence). This CDR3 spans 13 amino acids. CDR3: CASSIVGDLEQFF.

The chain couples TRBV27 to TRBJ2-7; no DNA is available, so the TRBD1 call from TCRdb remains unchecked. Germline V gene data show CDR1 as MNHEY and CDR2 as SMNVEV (reference sequence). The CDR3 extends over 15 amino acids. Here the CDR3 reads CASSQRGQPSYEQYF.

The chain is built from TRBV28 and TRBJ2-5; checking the TCRdb D call of TRBD1 is not possible without DNA. The CDR3 runs to 11 residues. Per germline, CDR1 MDHEN and CDR2 SYDVKM. Here the CDR3 reads CASRDSETQYF. Using reference TRBV28 and TRBJ2-5 for the parts outside the CDR3, the full variable domain is DVKVTQSSRYLVKRTGEKVFLECVQDMDHENMFWYRQDPGLGLRLIYFSYDVKMKEKGDIPEGYSVSREKKERFSLILESASTNQTSMYLCASRDSETQYFGPGTRLLVL.

The chain joins TRBV24-1 to TRBJ2-2; TCRdb proposes TRBD2, but this gene call is untestable without DNA. There are 18 residues in the CDR3. Germline V lookup: CDR1 KGHDR, CDR2 SFDVKD. The CDR3: CATTPGTSGRVSTGELFF.

The chain recombines TRBV5-4 with TRBJ2-2; TCRdb proposes TRBD2, but this gene call is untestable without DNA. This CDR3 has 16 residues. Germline values: CDR1 SGHNT, CDR2 YYREEE (reference sequence). CDR3 loop: CASSSGTSGHTGELFF.

The rearrangement uses TRBV5-1 and TRBJ1-5; checking the TCRdb D call of TRBD1 is not possible without DNA. Germline lookup yields CDR1 SGHRS and CDR2 YFSETQ. CDR3 length: 16 residues. This chain's CDR3 is CASSPQGDQSNQPQHF.

J is TRBJ1-1 and V is TRBV10-3; TCRdb's D call of TRBD1 is untestable without DNA. This CDR3 has 13 amino acids. Germline lookup yields CDR1 ENHRY and CDR2 SYGVKD. The CDR3 loop reads CAITTGFASEAFF.

The chain links TRBV5-1 to TRBJ1-5; the D call of TRBD1 rests on TCRdb alone, since no DNA is present to check it. The V gene's germline CDR1 is SGHRS and CDR2 YFSETQ. The CDR3 covers 13 residues. The CDR3 region is CASSLGGGQPQHF. The entire variable domain, with the rest obtained from reference TRBV5-1 and TRBJ1-5, is as follows: KAGVTQTPRYLIKTRGQQVTLSCSPISGHRSVSWYQQTPGQGLQFLFEYFSETQRNKGNFPGRFSGRQFSNSRSEMNVSTLELGDSALYLCASSLGGGQPQHFGDGTRLSIL.

The chain uses TRBV3-1 and TRBJ1-3. CDR3 length equals 18 residues. CDR1 and CDR2 (germline): LGHDT, YNNKEL (reference sequence). CDR3 sequence reads: CASSQVLRLPRSGNTIYF.

The chain couples TRBV14 to TRBJ1-1; there is no DNA to check the TCRdb D call of TRBD1. In germline, CDR1 is SGHDN, CDR2 FVKESK. This CDR3 spans 14 amino acids. CDR3 loop: CASSQRTPNGEAFF. The whole variable domain, remainder taken from reference TRBV14 and TRBJ1-1, is EAGVTQFPSHSVIEKGQTVTLRCDPISGHDNLYWYRRVMGKEIKFLLHFVKESKQDESGMPNNRFLAERTGGTYSTLKVQPAELEDSGVYFCASSQRTPNGEAFFGQGTRLTVV.

This sequence joins TRBV24-1 and TRBJ2-2; TCRdb selects TRBD1, and the lack of DNA leaves this call unchecked. The CDR3 spans 14 residues. Germline loops: CDR1 KGHDR, CDR2 SFDVKD. CDR3 loop: CATSRDSLTGELFF.

The J gene is TRBJ1-5, the V gene TRBV3-1. Germline V gene sequence: CDR1 LGHDT, CDR2 YNNKEL (reference sequence). The CDR3 length is 14 residues. The chain's CDR3 is CASTPSNIYQPQHF. The full variable domain, its missing parts supplied by reference TRBV3-1 and TRBJ1-5, is DTAVSQTPKYLVTQMGNDKSIKCEQNLGHDTMYWYKQDSKKFLKIMFSYNNKELIINETVPNRFSPKSPDKAHLNLHINSLELGDSAVYFCASTPSNIYQPQHFGDGTRLSIL.